The 13 T cell receptor beta chains in this list originate from one sample, sequenced in a study of shared clonotypes between healthy human individuals (dated by TCRdb to about 2020). Library construction relied on the immunoSEQ multiplex PCR assay. In TCRdb, the immuneACCESS table is reduced to in-frame sequences with V and J assigned. These tables do not hold every clone; where another copy was compared, an unresolved V gene accounts for under half, and the others remain unexplained. Present in this sample are approximately 500,000 clones, over 70% of which were seen just once. About 12% of the sample lies in the top ten. What was sequenced was PBMCs. The receptors come from a woman in her 40s in good health. Some clones in this sample may be carry-over from other donors' samples.

The rearrangement joins TRBV5-1 to TRBJ2-3; weak D call: TRBD1 (6 bases). The CDR3 sequence is 14 residues long. Germline V gene data show CDR1 as SGHRS and CDR2 as YFSETQ. Trimming took off 1 base at V and 5 bases at J, with 11 bases between the two ends. The CDR3 DNA sequence: TGCGCCAGCAGCTTGCTAGAAGGGGGAGATACGCAGTATTTT. It translates to CASSLLEGGDTQYF.

This rearrangement joins TRBV4-1 to TRBJ1-1; D gene unclear. Germline assignment: CDR1 MGHRA and CDR2 YSYEKL. V lost 4 bases and J 1 base, leaving 10 bases between the germline ends. This CDR3 is built from 14 residues. The CDR3, as DNA: TGCGCCAGCAGCCGTCCGTATCGGAACACTGAAGCTTTCTTT. The encoded protein is CASSRPYRNTEAFF.

J is TRBJ2-5 and V is TRBV5-4; D is possibly TRBD1 (6 bases). The CDR3 covers 16 residues. With 3 bases removed from V and 1 base from J, the gap between germline ends came to 16 bases. The germline V gene has CDR1 SGHNT and CDR2 YYREEE (reference sequence). The CDR3 spells CASSYPSGGVQETQYF. The CDR3, as DNA: TGTGCCAGCAGCTACCCGTCTGGGGGCGTCCAAGAGACCCAGTACTTC.

This clone was detected only a few times. CDR3 nucleotide sequence: TGTGCCAGCAGCCAGTCAGCGTATGAAAAACTGTTTTTT. As protein: CASSQSAYEKLFF. The chain couples TRBV11-1 to TRBJ1-4; no definite D call. V dropped 5 bases and J dropped 6 bases, with 10 bases sitting between them. Germline loops: CDR1 SGHAT, CDR2 FQDESV (reference sequence). The CDR3 has 13 residues.

The rearrangement links TRBV5-4 to TRBJ2-2; D gene unclear. Trimming took 0 bases from V and 7 from J, leaving 13 bases between them. CDR1 and CDR2 (germline): SGHNT, YYREEE (reference sequence). This CDR3 spans 15 amino acids. CDR3 sequence (DNA): TGTGCCAGCAGCTTGGATGGTCAGCGTAACGGGGAGCTGTTTTTT. This gives the protein CASSLDGQRNGELFF.

As concerns this clone: One base separates it from a far larger clone, so it is likely a read error. This chain uses TRBV11-2 with TRBJ2-5; 8 bases fit TRBD2. The DNA end is a closer match to TRBJ2-7, so the J assignment may be wrong. Germline CDR1 and CDR2: SGHAT and FQNNGV. The CDR3 loop spans 15 amino acids. The CDR3 here is CTSSFQTGTRNEQYF. The CDR3 DNA sequence: TGTACCAGCAGCTTTCAGACCGGGACTAGGAACGAGCAGTACTTC.

This chain links TRBV28 with TRBJ1-4, with no clear D. The CDR3 sequence is 14 residues long. V lost 4 bases and J 2 bases, leaving 8 bases between the germline ends. Germline assignment: CDR1 MDHEN and CDR2 SYDVKM. DNA of the CDR3: TGTGCCAGCAGTTCCCAGGCGACTAATGAAAAACTGTTTTTT. This gives the protein CASSSQATNEKLFF.

This chain uses TRBV5-1 with TRBJ2-5; 7 bases map to TRBD2. This CDR3 is built from 18 residues. Germline lookup yields CDR1 SGHRS and CDR2 YFSETQ. The V gene end was trimmed by 0 bases and the J gene end by 4 bases; junction bases not matched to a gene: 15. CDR3 sequence: CASSLGQYLAEGRETQYF. Written as DNA, the CDR3 is TGCGCCAGCAGCTTGGGGCAGTATCTAGCGGAGGGAAGAGAGACCCAGTACTTC. Full variable domain (missing parts from reference TRBV5-1 and TRBJ2-5): KAGVTQTPRYLIKTRGQQVTLSCSPISGHRSVSWYQQTPGQGLQFLFEYFSETQRNKGNFPGRFSGRQFSNSRSEMNVSTLELGDSALYLCASSLGQYLAEGRETQYFGPGTRLLVL.

About this clone: A far larger clone is only one base removed, so a read error is likely. V usage is TRBV30 and J usage is TRBJ1-2, with unresolved D. This CDR3 region has 12 residues. Per the germline V gene, CDR1 is GTSNPN and CDR2 is SVGIG (reference sequence). V lost 5 bases to trimming and J lost 3 bases, with 10 bases between them. The CDR3, as DNA: TGTGCCTGGGACCCGGGCGACTATGGCTACACCTTC. Translated: CAWDPGDYGYTF.

The V and J genes are TRBV7-9 and TRBJ1-4, with 7 bases identical to TRBD1. Germline assignment: CDR1 SEHNR and CDR2 FQNEAQ (reference sequence). The length of the CDR3 is 14 residues. After removal of 5 bases from V and 5 bases from J, the junction contained 5 bases not matched to a gene. The CDR3 loop reads CASSQGGKNEKLFF. The CDR3 DNA sequence: TGTGCCAGCAGCCAGGGGGGTAAAAATGAAAAACTGTTTTTT.

This chain joins TRBV15 and TRBJ2-2; 7 nucleotides agree with TRBD2. Trimming took 4 bases from V and 6 from J; bases not matched to a gene: 8. Germline V CDR1 and CDR2: LNHNV, YYDKDF (reference sequence). The CDR3 length is 15 residues. CDR3 in amino acids: CATSIITGGAGELFF. The CDR3 nucleotides are TGTGCCACCAGCATCATTACTGGGGGGGCCGGGGAGCTGTTTTTT.

The chain combines TRBV28 with TRBJ2-1, with TRBD2 as a possible D gene (7 bases). There are 13 residues in the CDR3. The germline CDR1 and CDR2 sequences are MDHEN and SYDVKM. The V and J ends lost 8 bases and 6 bases respectively, with 14 bases between them. The chain's CDR3 is CASWVRGGNEQFF. The CDR3 DNA is TGTGCCAGCTGGGTTAGGGGGGGCAATGAGCAGTTCTTC.

Here the CDR3 reads CASSPTGDSGANVLTF. The CDR3 nucleotides are TGTGCCAGCTCACCGACAGGGGATTCCGGGGCCAACGTCCTGACTTTC. V usage is TRBV18 and J usage is TRBJ2-6; 8 positions agree with TRBD1. In germline, CDR1 is KGHSH, CDR2 LQKENI. The V gene end was trimmed by 3 bases and the J gene end by 4 bases; junction bases not matched to a gene: 5. The CDR3 runs to 16 residues.